Shown below are 14 T cell receptor beta chains from a single sample sequenced in a study of blood T cell repertoires in COVID-19 (TCRdb year 2020). The library came from the immunoSEQ multiplex PCR assay. TCRdb took over this immuneACCESS table, retaining in-frame rearrangements with V and J assigned. Such tables are incomplete; in checked studies, under half of the missing clones stem from an unresolved V gene, and the remainder is unexplained. Across this sample there are about 120,000 clones, with 75% to 85% seen only once. 16% of the sample is held by the ten biggest clonotypes. The source material was peripheral blood. The source is a woman aged 60-75 years with acute or convalescent COVID-19.

This clone has only a few counts. The chain couples TRBV4-2 to TRBJ2-7; 9 nucleotides line up with TRBD1. Trimming at V came to 4 bases and at J to 2 bases, leaving 3 bases not matched to a gene. Germline lookup yields CDR1 LGHNA and CDR2 YNFKEQ. The CDR3 runs 14 residues. CDR3 residues: CASSPGQGTYEQYF. Written as DNA, the CDR3 is TGTGCCAGCAGCCCGGGACAGGGTACCTACGAGCAGTACTTC.

In the case of this clone: The junction differs from germline at one of its ends, possibly a read error. The V gene is TRBV29-1, the J gene TRBJ2-2, with D perhaps TRBD1 (6 bases). This CDR3 region has 13 residues. The germline CDR1 and CDR2 sequences are SQVTM and ANQGSEA. The CDR3 is CSSQRQVTRELFF. DNA for the CDR3: TGCAGCTCCCAAAGACAGGTCACCAGGGAGCTGTTTTTT.

The J gene is TRBJ2-3, the V gene TRBV4-3; perhaps TRBD1 as D (5 bases). CDR3 length: 15 residues. V lost 0 bases, J lost 2 bases, and 9 bases lay in between. The V gene's germline CDR1 is LGHNA and CDR2 YSLEER. This chain's CDR3 is CASSQEQDNTDTQYF. In DNA form, the CDR3 reads TGCGCCAGCAGCCAAGAGCAGGACAACACAGATACGCAGTATTTT.

In this sample, this clone turned up once. The V call is TRBV5-1, the J call TRBJ1-1; TRBD1 matches at 7 bases. The V and J ends lost 0 bases and 10 bases, in that order; junction bases with no gene match: 3. Germline V gene data show CDR1 as SGHRS and CDR2 as YFSETQ. The CDR3 runs to 12 residues. This chain's CDR3 is CASSLGQGVAFF. The CDR3 DNA is TGCGCCAGCAGCTTGGGACAGGGAGTAGCTTTCTTT.

The sample holds one count of this clone. The CDR3 sequence is CASSLVHREPGYEQYF. The CDR3 nucleotides read TGTGCCAGCAGCTTAGTGCACCGGGAGCCAGGGTACGAGCAGTACTTC. This sequence joins TRBV11-3 and TRBJ2-7, with D possibly being TRBD2 (6 bases). This CDR3 region has 16 residues. Germline lookup yields CDR1 SGHNT and CDR2 YENEEA. V was shortened by 1 base and J by 4 bases, with 17 bases between the two germline ends. Combining the CDR3 with reference TRBV11-3 and TRBJ2-7 gives the whole variable domain EAGVVQSPRYKIIEKKQPVAFWCNPISGHNTLYWYLQNLGQGPELLIRYENEEAVDDSQLPKDRFSAERLKGVDSTLKIQPAELGDSAVYLCASSLVHREPGYEQYFGPGTRLTVT.

The J gene is TRBJ2-5, the V gene TRBV12-3 or TRBV12-4, with TRBD2 matching over 11 bases. The CDR3 is made up of 12 amino acids. The CDR3 nucleotides are TGTGCGTCTAGCGGGGGGTGGGAGACCCAGTACTTC. It is translated as CASSGGWETQYF.

V is TRBV19 and J is TRBJ2-1; 10 bases are a match to TRBD2. The CDR3 totals 15 residues. CDR1 and CDR2 (germline): LNHDA, SQIVND (reference sequence). Trimming at V came to 5 bases and at J to 6 bases, leaving 7 bases not matched to a gene. CDR3 residues: CASSPSGLAFNEQFF. In nucleotides, the CDR3 is TGTGCCAGTAGTCCGTCGGGACTAGCGTTCAATGAGCAGTTCTTC. The full variable domain, its missing parts supplied by reference TRBV19 and TRBJ2-1, is DGGITQSPKYLFRKEGQNVTLSCEQNLNHDAMYWYRQDPGQGLRLIYYSQIVNDFQKGDIAEGYSVSREKKESFPLTVTSAQKNPTAFYLCASSPSGLAFNEQFFGPGTRLTVL.

The gene calls are TRBV9 and TRBJ1-2, with 7 nucleotides matching TRBD1. Germline V gives CDR1 SGDLS, CDR2 YYNGEE. The CDR3 consists of 16 residues. Losses at the gene ends were 0 bases for V and 2 bases for J; bases not matched to a gene: 7. The CDR3 coding sequence is TGTGCCAGCAGCGTAGCTCCATCGGGACAGAACTATGGCTACACCTTC. This sequence encodes CASSVAPSGQNYGYTF.

The chain links TRBV7-2 to TRBJ1-1; 9 bases align to TRBD1. CDR3 length equals 14 residues. CDR1 SGHTA and CDR2 FQGNSA come from the germline V gene. The J segment lost 10 bases and the V segment lost 3 bases, leaving 9 bases of the junction unmatched. The CDR3 loop is CASSFNRGPPRAFF. The CDR3 DNA follows: TGTGCCAGCAGCTTCAACAGGGGGCCGCCTCGAGCTTTCTTT.

This chain uses TRBV25-1 with TRBJ2-7; weak D call: TRBD2 (6 bases). The CDR3 runs 15 residues. The V gene's germline CDR1 is MGHDK and CDR2 SYGVNS. The germline V and J ends were trimmed by 3 bases and 2 bases, with 14 bases remaining between them. Here the CDR3 reads CASSDGGAGTYEQYF. Here the CDR3 DNA reads TGTGCCAGCAGTGATGGCGGGGCCGGAACCTACGAGCAGTACTTC.

The sample holds a few counts of this clone. The V call is TRBV9, the J call TRBJ2-1; TRBD1 aligns across 8 bases. Germline V gene data show CDR1 as SGDLS and CDR2 as YYNGEE. V was clipped by 3 bases and J by 5 bases; unmatched bases: 7. The CDR3 totals 15 residues. CDR3 DNA sequence: TGTGCCAGCAGCGCAGGGGGCGGGTGGAACAATGAGCAGTTCTTC. Residues: CASSAGGGWNNEQFF.

The rearrangement uses TRBV5-6 and TRBJ2-2, with D possibly TRBD1 on 6 matching bases. CDR3 length: 14 residues. The germline V gene has CDR1 SGHDT and CDR2 YYEEEE. Trimming cost V 2 bases and J 5 bases, with 10 bases left between them. In nucleotides, the CDR3 is TGTGCCAGCAGCTTCGACCAGGGGACCGGGGAGCTGTTTTTT. The encoded protein is CASSFDQGTGELFF.

This sequence joins TRBV9 and TRBJ2-1; 8 bases line up with TRBD2. Germline lookup yields CDR1 SGDLS and CDR2 YYNGEE. The CDR3 loop spans 13 amino acids. With V trimmed by 4 bases and J by 13 bases, 10 bases remained unmatched. The CDR3 here is CASSTPGTSSQFF. CDR3 nucleotide sequence: TGTGCCAGCAGCACCCCCGGGACTAGTTCCCAGTTCTTC. Looking up the rest from reference TRBV9 and TRBJ2-1 gives the full variable domain: DSGVTQTPKHLITATGQRVTLRCSPRSGDLSVYWYQQSLDQGLQFLIQYYNGEERAKGNILERFSAQQFPDLHSELNLSSLELGDSALYFCASSTPGTSSQFFGPGTRLTVL.

V gene TRBV5-1 combines with J gene TRBJ1-2, with D perhaps matching TRBD1 (6 bases). Germline CDR1 SGHRS, CDR2 YFSETQ. The germline V and J ends were trimmed by 3 bases and 1 base, with 19 bases remaining between them. CDR3 size: 17 residues. The CDR3 region is CASSWNPGQRDNYGYTF. The CDR3 DNA sequence: TGCGCCAGCAGCTGGAACCCGGGACAAAGAGATAACTATGGCTACACCTTC.